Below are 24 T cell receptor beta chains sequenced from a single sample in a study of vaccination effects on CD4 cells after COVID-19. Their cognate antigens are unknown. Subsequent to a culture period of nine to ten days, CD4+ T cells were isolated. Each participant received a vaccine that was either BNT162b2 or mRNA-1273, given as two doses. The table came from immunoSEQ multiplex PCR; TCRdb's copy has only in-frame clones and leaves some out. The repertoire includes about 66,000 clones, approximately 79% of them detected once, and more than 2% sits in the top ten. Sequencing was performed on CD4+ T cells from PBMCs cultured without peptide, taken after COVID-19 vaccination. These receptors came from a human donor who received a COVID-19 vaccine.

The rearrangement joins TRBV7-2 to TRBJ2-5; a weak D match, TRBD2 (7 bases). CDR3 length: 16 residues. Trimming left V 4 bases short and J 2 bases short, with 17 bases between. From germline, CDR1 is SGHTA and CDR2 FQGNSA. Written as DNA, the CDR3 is TGTGCCAGCAGCTCAGGGTGGGGGGGGCAACAAGAGACCCAGTACTTC. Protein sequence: CASSSGWGGQQETQYF.

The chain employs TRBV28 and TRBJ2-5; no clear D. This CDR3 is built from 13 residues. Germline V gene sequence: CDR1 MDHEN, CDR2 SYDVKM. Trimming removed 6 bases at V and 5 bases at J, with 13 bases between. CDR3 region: CASSLLTLETQYF. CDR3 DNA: TGTGCCAGCAGCCTTTTGACATTGGAGACCCAGTACTTC.

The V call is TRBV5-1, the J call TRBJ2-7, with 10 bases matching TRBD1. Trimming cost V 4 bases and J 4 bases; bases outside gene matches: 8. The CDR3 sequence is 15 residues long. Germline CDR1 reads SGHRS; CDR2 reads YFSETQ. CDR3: CASSQSTGGSYEQYV. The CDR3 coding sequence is TGCGCCAGCAGCCAATCGACAGGGGGCTCATACGAGCAGTACGTC.

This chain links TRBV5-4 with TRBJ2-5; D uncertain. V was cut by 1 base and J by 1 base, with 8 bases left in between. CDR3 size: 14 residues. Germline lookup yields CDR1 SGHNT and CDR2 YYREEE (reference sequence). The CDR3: CASSLLGSQETQYF. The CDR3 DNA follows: TGTGCCAGCAGCTTGCTGGGGTCCCAAGAGACCCAGTACTTC. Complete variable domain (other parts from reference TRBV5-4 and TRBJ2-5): ETGVTQSPTHLIKTRGQQVTLRCSSQSGHNTVSWYQQALGQGPQFIFQYYREEENGRGNFPPRFSGLQFPNYSSELNVNALELDDSALYLCASSLLGSQETQYFGPGTRLLVL.

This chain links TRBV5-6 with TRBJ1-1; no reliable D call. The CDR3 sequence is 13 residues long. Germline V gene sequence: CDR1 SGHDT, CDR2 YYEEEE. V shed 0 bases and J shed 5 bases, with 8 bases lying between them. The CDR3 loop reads CASSLAGRTEAFF. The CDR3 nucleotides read TGTGCCAGCAGCTTGGCAGGAAGGACTGAAGCTTTCTTT.

The CDR3 here is CASSLIAGGNTGELFF. CDR3 coding DNA: TGCGCCAGCAGCTTAATAGCGGGGGGGAACACCGGGGAGCTGTTTTTT. The chain employs TRBV5-1 and TRBJ2-2, with 10 bases aligning to TRBD2. Looked up from germline, CDR1 is SGHRS and CDR2 is YFSETQ. Trimming removed 2 bases from V and 1 base from J; junction bases left unmatched: 2. This CDR3 spans 16 amino acids.

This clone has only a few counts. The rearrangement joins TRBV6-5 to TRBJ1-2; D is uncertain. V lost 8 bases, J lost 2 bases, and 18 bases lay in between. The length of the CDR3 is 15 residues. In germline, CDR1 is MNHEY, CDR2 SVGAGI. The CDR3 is CASCSVMRSNYGYTF. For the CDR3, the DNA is TGTGCCAGCTGCTCAGTCATGCGGTCGAACTATGGCTACACCTTC.

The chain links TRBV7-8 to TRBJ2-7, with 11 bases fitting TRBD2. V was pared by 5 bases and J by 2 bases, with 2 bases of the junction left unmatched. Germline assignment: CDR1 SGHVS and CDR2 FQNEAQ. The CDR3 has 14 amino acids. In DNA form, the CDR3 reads TGTGCCAGCAGCATGGGACTAGCGGCCTACGAGCAGTACGTC. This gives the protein CASSMGLAAYEQYV.

The CDR3 sequence is CATSDWGSANEQFF. In DNA form, the CDR3 reads TGTGCCACCAGTGATTGGGGCAGCGCGAATGAGCAGTTCTTC. The chain links TRBV24-1 to TRBJ2-1; tentatively, D is TRBD1 (5 bases). This CDR3 comprises 14 residues. Trimming shortened V by 2 bases and J by 7 bases, and 11 bases separated the two germline ends. Looked up from germline, CDR1 is KGHDR and CDR2 is SFDVKD.

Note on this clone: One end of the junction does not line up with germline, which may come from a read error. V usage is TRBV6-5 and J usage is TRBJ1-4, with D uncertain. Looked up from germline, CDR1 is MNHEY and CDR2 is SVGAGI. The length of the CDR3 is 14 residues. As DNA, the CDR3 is TGTGCCAGCACTACAGAGCAGGTAGATGAAAACCTGTTTTTT. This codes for CASTTEQVDENLFF.

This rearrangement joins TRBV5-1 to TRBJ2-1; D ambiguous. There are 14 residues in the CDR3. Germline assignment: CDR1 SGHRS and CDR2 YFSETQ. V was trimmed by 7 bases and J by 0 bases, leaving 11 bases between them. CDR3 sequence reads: CASGQLSSYNEQFF. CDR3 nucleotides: TGCGCCAGCGGGCAATTGTCCTCCTACAATGAGCAGTTCTTC. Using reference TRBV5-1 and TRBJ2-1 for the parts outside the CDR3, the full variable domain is KAGVTQTPRYLIKTRGQQVTLSCSPISGHRSVSWYQQTPGQGLQFLFEYFSETQRNKGNFPGRFSGRQFSNSRSEMNVSTLELGDSALYLCASGQLSSYNEQFFGPGTRLTVL.

CDR3 coding DNA: TGTGCCAGTAGTATCCTGGGGAATAGTGATTCACCCCTCCACTTT. It translates to CASSILGNSDSPLHF. The V and J genes are TRBV19 and TRBJ1-6, with D unresolved. CDR1 and CDR2 from the germline V gene are LNHDA and SQIVND (reference sequence). The CDR3 contains 15 residues. Trimming removed 3 bases at V and 8 bases at J, with 14 bases between.

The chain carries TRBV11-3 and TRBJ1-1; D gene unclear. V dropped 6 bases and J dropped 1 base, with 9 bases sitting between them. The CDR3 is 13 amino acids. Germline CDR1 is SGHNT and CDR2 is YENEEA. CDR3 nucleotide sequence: TGTGCCAGCAGTATAGGCGAGAACACTGAAGCTTTCTTT. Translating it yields CASSIGENTEAFF.

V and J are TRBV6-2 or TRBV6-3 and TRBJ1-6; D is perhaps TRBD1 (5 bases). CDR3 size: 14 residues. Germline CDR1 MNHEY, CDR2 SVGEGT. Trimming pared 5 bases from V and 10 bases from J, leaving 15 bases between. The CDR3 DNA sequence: TGTGCCAGCAGTCGGGGGACTCCAGGGTCACCCCTCCACTTT. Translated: CASSRGTPGSPLHF.

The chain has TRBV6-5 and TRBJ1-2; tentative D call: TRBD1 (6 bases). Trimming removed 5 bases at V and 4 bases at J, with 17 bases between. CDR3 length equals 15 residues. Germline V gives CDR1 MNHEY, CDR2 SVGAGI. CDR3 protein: CASSRGQPISYGYTF. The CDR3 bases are TGTGCCAGCAGTCGCGGACAGCCGATATCCTATGGCTACACCTTC.

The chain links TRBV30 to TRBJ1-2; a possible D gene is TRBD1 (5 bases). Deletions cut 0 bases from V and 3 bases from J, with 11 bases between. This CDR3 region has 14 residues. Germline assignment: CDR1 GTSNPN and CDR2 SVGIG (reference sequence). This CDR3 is CAWSVSDSYYGYTF. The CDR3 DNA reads TGTGCCTGGAGTGTCTCCGACAGCTACTATGGCTACACCTTC.

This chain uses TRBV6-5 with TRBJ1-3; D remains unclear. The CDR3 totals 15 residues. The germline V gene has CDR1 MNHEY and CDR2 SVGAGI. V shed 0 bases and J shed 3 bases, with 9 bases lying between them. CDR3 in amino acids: CASSYSNDNGNTIYF. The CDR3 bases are TGTGCCAGCAGTTACTCAAACGATAATGGAAACACCATATATTTT.

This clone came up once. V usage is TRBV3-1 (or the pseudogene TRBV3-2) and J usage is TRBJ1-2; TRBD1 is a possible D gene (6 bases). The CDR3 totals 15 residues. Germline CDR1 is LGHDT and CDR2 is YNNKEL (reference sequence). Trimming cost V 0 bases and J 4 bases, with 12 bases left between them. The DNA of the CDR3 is TGTGCCAGCAGCCAAGATTGGGGGCGGTTCTATGGCTACACCTTC. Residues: CASSQDWGRFYGYTF.

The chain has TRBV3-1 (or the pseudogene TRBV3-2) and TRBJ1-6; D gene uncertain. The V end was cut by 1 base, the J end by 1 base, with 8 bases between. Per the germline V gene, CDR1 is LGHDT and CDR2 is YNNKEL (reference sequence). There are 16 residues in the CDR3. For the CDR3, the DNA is TGTGCCAGCAGCCAAGGTTTCGGGTCCTATAATTCACCCCTCCACTTT. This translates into CASSQGFGSYNSPLHF.

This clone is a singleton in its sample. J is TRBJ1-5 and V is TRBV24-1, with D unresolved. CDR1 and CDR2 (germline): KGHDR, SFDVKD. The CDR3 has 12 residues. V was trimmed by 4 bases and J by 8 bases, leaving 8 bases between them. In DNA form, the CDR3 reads TGTGCCACCAGTGAGCGAAATGAGCCCCAGCATTTT. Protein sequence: CATSERNEPQHF.

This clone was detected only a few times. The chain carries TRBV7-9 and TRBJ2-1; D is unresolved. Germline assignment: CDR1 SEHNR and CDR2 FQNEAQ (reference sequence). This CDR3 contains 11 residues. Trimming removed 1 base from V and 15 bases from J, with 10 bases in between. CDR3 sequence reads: CASSLGGTWFF. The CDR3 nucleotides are TGTGCCAGCAGCTTAGGAGGAACGTGGTTCTTC.

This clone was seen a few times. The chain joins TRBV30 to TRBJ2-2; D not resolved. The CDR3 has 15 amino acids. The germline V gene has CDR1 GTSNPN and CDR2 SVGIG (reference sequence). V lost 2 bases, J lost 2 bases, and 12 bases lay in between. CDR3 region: CAWSPLDTNTGELFF. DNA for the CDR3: TGTGCCTGGAGTCCTCTTGACACCAACACCGGGGAGCTGTTTTTT. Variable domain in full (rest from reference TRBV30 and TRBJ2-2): SQTIHQWPATLVQPVGSPLSLECTVEGTSNPNLYWYRQAAGRGLQLLFYSVGIGQISSEVPQNLSASRPQDRQFILSSKKLLLSDSGFYLCAWSPLDTNTGELFFGEGSRLTVL.

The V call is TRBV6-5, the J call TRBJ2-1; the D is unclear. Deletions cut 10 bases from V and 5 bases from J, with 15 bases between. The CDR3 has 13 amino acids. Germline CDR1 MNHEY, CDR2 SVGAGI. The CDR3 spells CATRTGGDNEQFF. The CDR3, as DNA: TGTGCCACACGCACGGGCGGAGACAATGAGCAGTTCTTC.

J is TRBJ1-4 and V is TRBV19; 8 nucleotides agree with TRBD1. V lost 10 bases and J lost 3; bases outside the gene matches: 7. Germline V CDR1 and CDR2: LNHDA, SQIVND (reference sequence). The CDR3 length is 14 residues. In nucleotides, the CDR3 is TGTGCCACCGCGGGACAGGCGTCTAATGAAAAACTGTTTTTT. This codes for CATAGQASNEKLFF.